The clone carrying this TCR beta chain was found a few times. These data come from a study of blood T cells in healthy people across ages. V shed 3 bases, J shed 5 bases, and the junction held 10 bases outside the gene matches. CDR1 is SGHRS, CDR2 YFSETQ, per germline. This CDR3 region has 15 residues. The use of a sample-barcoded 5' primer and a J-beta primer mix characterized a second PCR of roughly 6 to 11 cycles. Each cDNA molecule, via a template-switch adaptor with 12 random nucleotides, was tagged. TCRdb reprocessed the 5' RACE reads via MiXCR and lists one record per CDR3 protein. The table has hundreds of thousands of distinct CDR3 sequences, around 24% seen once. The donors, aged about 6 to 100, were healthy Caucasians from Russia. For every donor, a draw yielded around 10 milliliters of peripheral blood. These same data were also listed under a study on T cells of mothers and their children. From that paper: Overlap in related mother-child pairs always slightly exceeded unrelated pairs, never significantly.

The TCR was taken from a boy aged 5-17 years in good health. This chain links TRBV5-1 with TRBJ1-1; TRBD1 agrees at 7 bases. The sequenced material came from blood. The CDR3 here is CASSSEPGQRTEAFF. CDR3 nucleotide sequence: TGCGCCAGCAGCTCAGAACCGGGACAGAGGACTGAAGCTTTCTTT.